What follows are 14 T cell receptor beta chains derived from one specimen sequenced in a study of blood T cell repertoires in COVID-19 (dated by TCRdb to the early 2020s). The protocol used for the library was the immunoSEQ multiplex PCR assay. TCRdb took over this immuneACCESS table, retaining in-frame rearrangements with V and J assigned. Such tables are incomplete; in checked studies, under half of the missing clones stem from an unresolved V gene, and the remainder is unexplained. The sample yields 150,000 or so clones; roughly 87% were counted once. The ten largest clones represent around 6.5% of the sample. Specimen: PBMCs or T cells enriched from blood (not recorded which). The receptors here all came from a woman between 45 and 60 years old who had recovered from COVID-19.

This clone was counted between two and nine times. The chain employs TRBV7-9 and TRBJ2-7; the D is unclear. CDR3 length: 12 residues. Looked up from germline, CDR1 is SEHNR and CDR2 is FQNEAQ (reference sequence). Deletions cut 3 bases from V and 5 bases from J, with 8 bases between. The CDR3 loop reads CASSFFRDEQYF. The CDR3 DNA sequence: TGTGCCAGCAGCTTTTTCCGGGACGAGCAGTACTTC.

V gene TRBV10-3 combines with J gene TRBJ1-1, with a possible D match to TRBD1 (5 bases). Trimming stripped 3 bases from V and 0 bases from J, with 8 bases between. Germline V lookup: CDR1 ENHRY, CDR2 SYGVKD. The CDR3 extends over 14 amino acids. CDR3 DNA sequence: TGTGCCATCAGTGACTACAGGTTGAACACTGAAGCTTTCTTT. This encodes CAISDYRLNTEAFF.

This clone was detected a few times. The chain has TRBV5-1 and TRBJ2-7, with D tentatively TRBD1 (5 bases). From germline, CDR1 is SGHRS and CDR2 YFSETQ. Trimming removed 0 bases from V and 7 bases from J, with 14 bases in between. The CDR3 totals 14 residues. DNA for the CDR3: TGCGCCAGCAGCTTGGGACAGTCCAGTCTAGAGCAGTACTTC. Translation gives CASSLGQSSLEQYF.

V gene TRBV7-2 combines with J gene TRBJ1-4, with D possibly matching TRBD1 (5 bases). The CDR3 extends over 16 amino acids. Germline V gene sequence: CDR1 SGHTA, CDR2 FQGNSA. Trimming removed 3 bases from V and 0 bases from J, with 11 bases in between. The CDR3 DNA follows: TGTGCCAGCAGCTTTGGGGGGATTGCAACTAATGAAAAACTGTTTTTT. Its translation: CASSFGGIATNEKLFF.

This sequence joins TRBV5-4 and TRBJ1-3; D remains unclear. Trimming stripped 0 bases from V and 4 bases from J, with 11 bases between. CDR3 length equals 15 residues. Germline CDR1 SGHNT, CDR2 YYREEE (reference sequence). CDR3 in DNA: TGTGCCAGCAGCTTGGGGGGAGTTGGCGGAAACACCATATATTTT. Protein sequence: CASSLGGVGGNTIYF.

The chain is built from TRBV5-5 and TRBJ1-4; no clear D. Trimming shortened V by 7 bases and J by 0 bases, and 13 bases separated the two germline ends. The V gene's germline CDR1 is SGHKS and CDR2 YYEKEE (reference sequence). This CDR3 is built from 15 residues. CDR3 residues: CASCQTSATNEKLFF. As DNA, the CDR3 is TGTGCCAGCTGCCAAACAAGTGCAACTAATGAAAAACTGTTTTTT. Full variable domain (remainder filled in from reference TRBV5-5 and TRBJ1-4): DAGVTQSPTHLIKTRGQQVTLRCSPISGHKSVSWYQQVLGQGPQFIFQYYEKEERGRGNFPDRFSARQFPNYSSELNVNALLLGDSALYLCASCQTSATNEKLFFGSGTQLSVL.

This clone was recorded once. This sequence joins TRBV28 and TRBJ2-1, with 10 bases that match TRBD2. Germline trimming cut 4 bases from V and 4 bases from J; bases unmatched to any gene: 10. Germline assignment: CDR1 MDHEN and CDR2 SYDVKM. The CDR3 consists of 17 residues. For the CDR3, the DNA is TGTGCCAGCAGTTCCCTTCCGGGACTAGCGTATTACAATGAGCAGTTCTTC. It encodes CASSSLPGLAYYNEQFF.

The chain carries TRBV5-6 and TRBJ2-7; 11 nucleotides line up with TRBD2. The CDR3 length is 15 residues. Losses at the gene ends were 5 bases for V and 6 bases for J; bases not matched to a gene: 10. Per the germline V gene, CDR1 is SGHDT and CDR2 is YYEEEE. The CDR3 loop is CASSFLAGGMGEQYF. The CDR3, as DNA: TGTGCCAGCAGTTTTCTAGCGGGAGGAATGGGCGAGCAGTACTTC. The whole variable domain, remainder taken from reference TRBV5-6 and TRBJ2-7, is DAGVTQSPTHLIKTRGQQVTLRCSPKSGHDTVSWYQQALGQGPQFIFQYYEEEERQRGNFPDRFSGHQFPNYSSELNVNALLLGDSALYLCASSFLAGGMGEQYFGPGTRLTVT.

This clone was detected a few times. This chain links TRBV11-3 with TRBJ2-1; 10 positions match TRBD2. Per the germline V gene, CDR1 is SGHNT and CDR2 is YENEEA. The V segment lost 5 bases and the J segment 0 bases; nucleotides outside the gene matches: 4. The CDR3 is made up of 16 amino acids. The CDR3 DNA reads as TGTGCCAGCAGCGGTAGCGGGAGGAGCTCCTACAATGAGCAGTTCTTC. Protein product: CASSGSGRSSYNEQFF.

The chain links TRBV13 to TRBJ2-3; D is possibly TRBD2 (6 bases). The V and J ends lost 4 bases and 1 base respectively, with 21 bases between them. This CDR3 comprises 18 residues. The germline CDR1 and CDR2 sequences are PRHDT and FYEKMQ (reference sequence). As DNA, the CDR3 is TGTGCCAGCAGCTCCCGCCCAGAGCGGGCCTACCGCACAGATACGCAGTATTTT. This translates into CASSSRPERAYRTDTQYF.

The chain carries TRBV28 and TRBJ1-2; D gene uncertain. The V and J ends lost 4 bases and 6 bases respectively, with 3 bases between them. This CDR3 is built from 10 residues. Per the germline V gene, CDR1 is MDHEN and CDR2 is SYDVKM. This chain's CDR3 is CASSSNGYTF. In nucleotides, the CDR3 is TGTGCCAGCAGTTCAAATGGCTACACCTTC.

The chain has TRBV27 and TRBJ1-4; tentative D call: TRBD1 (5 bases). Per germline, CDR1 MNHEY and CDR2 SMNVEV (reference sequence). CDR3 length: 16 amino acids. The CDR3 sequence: CAGRGTAKTTNEKLFF. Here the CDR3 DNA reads TGTGCAGGACGGGGGACGGCTAAAACAACTAATGAAAAACTGTTTTTT.

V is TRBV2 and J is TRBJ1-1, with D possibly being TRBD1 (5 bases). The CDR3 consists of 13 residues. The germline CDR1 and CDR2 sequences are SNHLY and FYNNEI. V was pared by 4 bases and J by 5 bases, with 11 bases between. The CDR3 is CASSAGFKTEAFF. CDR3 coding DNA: TGTGCCAGCAGTGCAGGGTTTAAGACTGAAGCTTTCTTT.

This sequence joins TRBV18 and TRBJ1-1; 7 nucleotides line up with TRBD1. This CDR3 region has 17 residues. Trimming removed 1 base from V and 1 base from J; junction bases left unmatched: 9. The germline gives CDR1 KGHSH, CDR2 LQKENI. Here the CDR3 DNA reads TGTGCCAGCTCACCACTTAACCTTCGACAGGGGAACACTGAAGCTTTCTTT. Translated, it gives CASSPLNLRQGNTEAFF.